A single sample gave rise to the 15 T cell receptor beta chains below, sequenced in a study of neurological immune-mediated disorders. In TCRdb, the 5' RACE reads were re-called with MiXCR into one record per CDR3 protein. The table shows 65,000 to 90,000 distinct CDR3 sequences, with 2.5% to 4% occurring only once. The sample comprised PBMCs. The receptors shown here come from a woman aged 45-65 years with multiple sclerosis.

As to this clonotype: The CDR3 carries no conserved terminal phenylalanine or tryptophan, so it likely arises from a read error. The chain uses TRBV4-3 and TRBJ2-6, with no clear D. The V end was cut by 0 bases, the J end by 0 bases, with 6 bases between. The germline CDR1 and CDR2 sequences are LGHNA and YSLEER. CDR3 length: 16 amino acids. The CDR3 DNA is TGCGCCAGCAGCCAAGATACGGGCTCTGGGGCCAACGTCCTGACTTGC. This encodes CASSQDTGSGANVLTC.

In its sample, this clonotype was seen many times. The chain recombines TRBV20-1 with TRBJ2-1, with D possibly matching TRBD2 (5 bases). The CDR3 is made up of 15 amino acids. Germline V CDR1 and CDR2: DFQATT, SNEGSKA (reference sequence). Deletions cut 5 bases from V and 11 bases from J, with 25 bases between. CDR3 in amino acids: CSAPTDLEGTTQQFF. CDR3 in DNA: TGCAGTGCTCCGACGGACTTAGAGGGTACAACGCAGCAGTTCTTC.

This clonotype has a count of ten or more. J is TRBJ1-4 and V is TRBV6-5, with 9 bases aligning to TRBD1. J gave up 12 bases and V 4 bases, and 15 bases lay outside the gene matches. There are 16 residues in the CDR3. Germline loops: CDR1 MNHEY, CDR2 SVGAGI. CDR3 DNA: TGTGCCAGCAGTTCCCCGGGACAGGGACGCCGGGGGGAACTGTTTTTT. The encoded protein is CASSSPGQGRRGELFF.

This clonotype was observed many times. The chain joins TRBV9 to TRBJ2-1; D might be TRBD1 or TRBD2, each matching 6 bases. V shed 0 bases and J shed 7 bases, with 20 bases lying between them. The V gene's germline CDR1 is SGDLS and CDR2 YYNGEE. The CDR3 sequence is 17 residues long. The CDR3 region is CASSVAGTGRGENEQFF. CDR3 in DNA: TGTGCCAGCAGCGTAGCTGGAACAGGTAGGGGGGAAAATGAGCAGTTCTTC. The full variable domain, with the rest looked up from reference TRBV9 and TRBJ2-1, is DSGVTQTPKHLITATGQRVTLRCSPRSGDLSVYWYQQSLDQGLQFLIQYYNGEERAKGNILERFSAQQFPDLHSELNLSSLELGDSALYFCASSVAGTGRGENEQFFGPGTRLTVL.

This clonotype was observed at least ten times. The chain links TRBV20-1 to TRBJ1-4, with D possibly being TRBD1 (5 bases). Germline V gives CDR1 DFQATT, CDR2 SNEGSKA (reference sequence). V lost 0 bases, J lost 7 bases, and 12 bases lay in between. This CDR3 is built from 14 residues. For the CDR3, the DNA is TGCAGTGCTAGAGACAGGGTTTTAAGTGAAAAACTGTTTTTT. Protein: CSARDRVLSEKLFF.

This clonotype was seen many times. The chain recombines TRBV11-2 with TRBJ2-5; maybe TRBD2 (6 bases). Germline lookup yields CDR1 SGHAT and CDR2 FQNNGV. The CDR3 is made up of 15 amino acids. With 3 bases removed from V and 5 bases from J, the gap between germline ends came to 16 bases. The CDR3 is CASSFSGTFYETQYF. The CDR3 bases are TGTGCCAGCAGCTTCTCCGGGACTTTCTATGAGACCCAGTACTTC. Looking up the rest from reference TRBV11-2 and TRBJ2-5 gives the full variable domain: EAGVAQSPRYKIIEKRQSVAFWCNPISGHATLYWYQQILGQGPKLLIQFQNNGVVDDSQLPKDRFSAERLKGVDSTLKIQPAKLEDSAVYLCASSFSGTFYETQYFGPGTRLLVL.

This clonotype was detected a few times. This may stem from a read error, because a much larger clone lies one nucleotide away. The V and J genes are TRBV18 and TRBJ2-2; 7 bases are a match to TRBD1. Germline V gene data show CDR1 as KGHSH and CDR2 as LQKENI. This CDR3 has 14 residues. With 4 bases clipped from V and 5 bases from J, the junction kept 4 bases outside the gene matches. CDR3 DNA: TGTGCCAGCTCACAACCACAGGGGACCGGGGAGCTGTTTTTT. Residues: CASSQPQGTGELFF.

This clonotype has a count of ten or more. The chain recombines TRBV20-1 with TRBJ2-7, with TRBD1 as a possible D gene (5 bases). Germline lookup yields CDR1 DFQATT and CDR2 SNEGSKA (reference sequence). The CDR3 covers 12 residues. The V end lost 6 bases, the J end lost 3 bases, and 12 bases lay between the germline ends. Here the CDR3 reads CSADQGIYEQYF. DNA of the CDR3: TGCAGTGCCGACCAGGGTATCTACGAGCAGTACTTC.

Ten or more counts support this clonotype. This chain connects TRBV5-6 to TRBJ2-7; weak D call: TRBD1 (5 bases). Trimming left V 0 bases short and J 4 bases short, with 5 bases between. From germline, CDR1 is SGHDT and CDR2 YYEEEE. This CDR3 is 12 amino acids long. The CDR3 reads CASSLGTYEQYV. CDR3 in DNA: TGTGCCAGCAGCTTGGGGACATACGAGCAGTACGTC.

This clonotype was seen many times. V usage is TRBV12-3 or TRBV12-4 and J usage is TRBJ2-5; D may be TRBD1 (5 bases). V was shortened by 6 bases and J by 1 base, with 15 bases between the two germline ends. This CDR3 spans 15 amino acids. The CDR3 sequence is CASRQGFNPQETQYF. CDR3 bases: TGTGCCAGCAGGCAGGGATTCAACCCCCAAGAGACCCAGTACTTC.

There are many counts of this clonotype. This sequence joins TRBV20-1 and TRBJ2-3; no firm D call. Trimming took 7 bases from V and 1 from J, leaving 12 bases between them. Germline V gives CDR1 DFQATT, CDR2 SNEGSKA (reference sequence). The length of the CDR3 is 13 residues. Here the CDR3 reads CSGRFVRTDTQYF. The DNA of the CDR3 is TGCAGTGGTAGGTTCGTCCGCACAGATACGCAGTATTTT.

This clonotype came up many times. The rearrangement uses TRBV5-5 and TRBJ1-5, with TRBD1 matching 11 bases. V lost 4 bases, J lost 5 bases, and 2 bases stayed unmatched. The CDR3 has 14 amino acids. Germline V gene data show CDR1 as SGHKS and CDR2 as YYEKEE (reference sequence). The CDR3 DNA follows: TGTGCCAGCAGCCGGACAGGGGGCGATCAGCCCCAGCATTTT. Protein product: CASSRTGGDQPQHF.

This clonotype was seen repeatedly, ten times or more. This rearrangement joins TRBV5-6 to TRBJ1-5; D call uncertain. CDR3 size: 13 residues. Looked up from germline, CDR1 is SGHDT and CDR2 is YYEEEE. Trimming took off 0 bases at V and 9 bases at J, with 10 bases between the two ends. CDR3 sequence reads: CASSLGEGRPQHF. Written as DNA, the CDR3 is TGTGCCAGCAGCTTGGGGGAGGGCAGGCCCCAGCATTTT.

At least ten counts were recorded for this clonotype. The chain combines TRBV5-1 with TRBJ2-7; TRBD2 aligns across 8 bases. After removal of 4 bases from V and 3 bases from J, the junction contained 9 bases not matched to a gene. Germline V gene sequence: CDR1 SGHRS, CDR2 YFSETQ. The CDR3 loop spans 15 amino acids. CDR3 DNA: TGCGCCAGCAGCATCACTAGCGGACCTAGCTACGAGCAGTACTTC. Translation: CASSITSGPSYEQYF. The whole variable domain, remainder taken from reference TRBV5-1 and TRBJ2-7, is KAGVTQTPRYLIKTRGQQVTLSCSPISGHRSVSWYQQTPGQGLQFLFEYFSETQRNKGNFPGRFSGRQFSNSRSEMNVSTLELGDSALYLCASSITSGPSYEQYFGPGTRLTVT.

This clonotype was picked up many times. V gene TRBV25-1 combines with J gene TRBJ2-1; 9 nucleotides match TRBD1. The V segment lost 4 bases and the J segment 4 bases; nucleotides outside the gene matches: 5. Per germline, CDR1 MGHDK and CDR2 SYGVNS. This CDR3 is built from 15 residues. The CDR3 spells CASSGVGQGYNEQFF. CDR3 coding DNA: TGTGCCAGCAGTGGAGTGGGACAGGGATACAATGAGCAGTTCTTC.